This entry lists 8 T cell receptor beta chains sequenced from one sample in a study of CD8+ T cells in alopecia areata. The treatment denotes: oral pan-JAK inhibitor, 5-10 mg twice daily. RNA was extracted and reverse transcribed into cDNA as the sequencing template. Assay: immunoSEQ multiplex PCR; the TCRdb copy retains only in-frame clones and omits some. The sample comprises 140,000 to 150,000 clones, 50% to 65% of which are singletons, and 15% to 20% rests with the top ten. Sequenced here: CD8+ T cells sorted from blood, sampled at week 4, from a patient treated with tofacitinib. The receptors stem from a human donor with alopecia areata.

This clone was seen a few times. The CDR3 loop is CASSVESGPQETQYF. For the CDR3, the DNA is TGTGCCAGCAGCGTAGAGTCAGGGCCCCAAGAGACCCAGTACTTC. This sequence joins TRBV9 and TRBJ2-5, with D perhaps matching TRBD1 (5 bases). The CDR3 is 15 amino acids. The germline V gene has CDR1 SGDLS and CDR2 YYNGEE. V was pared by 0 bases and J by 1 base, with 10 bases between.

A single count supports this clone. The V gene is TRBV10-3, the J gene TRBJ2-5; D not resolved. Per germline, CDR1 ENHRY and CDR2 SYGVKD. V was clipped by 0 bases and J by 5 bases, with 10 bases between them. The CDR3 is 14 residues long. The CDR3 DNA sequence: TGTGCCATCAGTGAGTCCCGCATAGGGGAGACCCAGTACTTC. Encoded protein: CAISESRIGETQYF.

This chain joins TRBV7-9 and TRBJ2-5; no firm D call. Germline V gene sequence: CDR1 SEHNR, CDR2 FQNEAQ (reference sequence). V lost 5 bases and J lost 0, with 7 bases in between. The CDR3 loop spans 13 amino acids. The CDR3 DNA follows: TGTGCCAGCAGCCCCCGGGACCAAGAGACCCAGTACTTC. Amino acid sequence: CASSPRDQETQYF.

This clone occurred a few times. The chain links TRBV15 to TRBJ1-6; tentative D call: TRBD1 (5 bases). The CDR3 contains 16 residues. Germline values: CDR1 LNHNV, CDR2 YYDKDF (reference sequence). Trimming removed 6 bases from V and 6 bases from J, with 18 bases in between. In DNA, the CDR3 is TGTGCCACCAGGCCAGGGCGGCGAGGGTTTAATTCACCCCTCCACTTT. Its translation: CATRPGRRGFNSPLHF.

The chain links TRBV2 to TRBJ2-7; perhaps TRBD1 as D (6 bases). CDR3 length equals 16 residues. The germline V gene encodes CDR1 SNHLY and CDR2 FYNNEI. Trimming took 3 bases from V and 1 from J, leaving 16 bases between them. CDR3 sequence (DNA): TGTGCCAGCAGTGATATCCCAGGGGATGAGTCCTACGAGCAGTACTTC. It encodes CASSDIPGDESYEQYF. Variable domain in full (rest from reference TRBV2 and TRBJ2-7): EPEVTQTPSHQVTQMGQEVILRCVPISNHLYFYWYRQILGQKVEFLVSFYNNEISEKSEIFDDQFSVERPDGSNFTLKIRSTKLEDSAMYFCASSDIPGDESYEQYFGPGTRLTVT.

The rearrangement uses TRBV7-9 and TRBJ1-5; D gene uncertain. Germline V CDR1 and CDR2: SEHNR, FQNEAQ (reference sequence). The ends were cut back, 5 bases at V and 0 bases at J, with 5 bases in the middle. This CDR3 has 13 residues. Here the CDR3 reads CASSGYSNQPQHF. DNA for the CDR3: TGTGCCAGCAGCGGATATAGCAATCAGCCCCAGCATTTT.

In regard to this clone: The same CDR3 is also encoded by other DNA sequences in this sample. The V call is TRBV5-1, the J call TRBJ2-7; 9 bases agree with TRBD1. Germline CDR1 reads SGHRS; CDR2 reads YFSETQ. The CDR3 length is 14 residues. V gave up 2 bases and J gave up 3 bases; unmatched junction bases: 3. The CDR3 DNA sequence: TGCGCCAGCAGCTTCGGGACAGGGAGCTACGAGCAGTACTTC. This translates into CASSFGTGSYEQYF.

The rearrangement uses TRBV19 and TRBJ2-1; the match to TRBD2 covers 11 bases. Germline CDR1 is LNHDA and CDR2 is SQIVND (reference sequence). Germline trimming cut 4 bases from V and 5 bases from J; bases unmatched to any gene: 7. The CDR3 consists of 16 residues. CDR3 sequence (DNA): TGTGCCAGTAGTACAGAACTAGCGGGGGAGAACAATGAGCAGTTCTTC. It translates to CASSTELAGENNEQFF. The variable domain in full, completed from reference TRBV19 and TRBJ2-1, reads DGGITQSPKYLFRKEGQNVTLSCEQNLNHDAMYWYRQDPGQGLRLIYYSQIVNDFQKGDIAEGYSVSREKKESFPLTVTSAQKNPTAFYLCASSTELAGENNEQFFGPGTRLTVL.